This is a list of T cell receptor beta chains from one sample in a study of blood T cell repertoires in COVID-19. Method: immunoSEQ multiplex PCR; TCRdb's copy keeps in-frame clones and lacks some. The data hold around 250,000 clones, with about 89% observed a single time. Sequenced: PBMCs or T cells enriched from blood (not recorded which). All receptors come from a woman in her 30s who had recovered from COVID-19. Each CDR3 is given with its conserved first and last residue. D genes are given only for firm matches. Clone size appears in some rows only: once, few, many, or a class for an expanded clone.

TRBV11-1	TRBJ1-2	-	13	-	CASSLPQGHGYTF	TGTGCCAGCAGCTTACCCCAGGGCCATGGCTACACCTTC
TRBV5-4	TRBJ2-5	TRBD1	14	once	CASSLQGPQETQYF	TGTGCCAGCAGCTTACAGGGGCCCCAAGAGACCCAGTACTTC
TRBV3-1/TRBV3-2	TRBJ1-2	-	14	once	CASSQRSGFDGYTF	TGTGCCAGCAGCCAACGGTCAGGGTTCGATGGCTACACCTTC
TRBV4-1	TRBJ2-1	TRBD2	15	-	CASSQGLAGGYEQFF	TGCGCCAGCAGCCAGGGACTAGCGGGAGGCTATGAGCAGTTCTTC
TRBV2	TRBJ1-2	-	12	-	CASSGTVYGYTF	TGTGCCAGCAGTGGGACAGTCTATGGCTACACCTTC
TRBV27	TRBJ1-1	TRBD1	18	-	CASSLWGPGQDVHTEAFF	TGTGCCAGCAGTTTATGGGGTCCGGGACAGGACGTACATACTGAAGCTTTCTTT
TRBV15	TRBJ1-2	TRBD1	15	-	CATSLKGTGIYGYTF	TGTGCCACCAGCTTAAAGGGGACAGGAATCTATGGCTACACCTTC
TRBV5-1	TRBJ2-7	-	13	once	CASSLDRAYEQYF	TGCGCCAGCAGCTTGGACAGGGCCTACGAGCAGTACTTC
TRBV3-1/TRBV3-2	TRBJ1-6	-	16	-	CASSHAGQFYNSPLHF	TGTGCCAGCAGCCATGCCGGACAGTTCTATAATTCACCCCTCCACTTT
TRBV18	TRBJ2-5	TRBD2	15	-	CASSRGGPYQETQYF	TGTGCCAGCTCACGGGGAGGGCCATACCAAGAGACCCAGTACTTC
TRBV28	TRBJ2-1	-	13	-	CASSLGRGNEQFF	TGTGCCAGCAGTTTAGGACGCGGGAATGAGCAGTTCTTC
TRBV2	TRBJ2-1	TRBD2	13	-	CASELIAGFSEFF	TGTGCCAGCGAACTTATAGCGGGATTTTCTGAGTTCTTC
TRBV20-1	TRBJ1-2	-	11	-	CSARAFSGYTF	TGCAGTGCTAGGGCCTTCTCGGGCTACACCTTC
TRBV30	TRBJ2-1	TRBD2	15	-	CAWSVPGTSSYEQFF	TGTGCCTGGAGTGTACCCGGGACTAGCTCATATGAGCAGTTCTTC
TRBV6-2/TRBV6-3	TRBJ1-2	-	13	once	CASSYRPSGGYTF	TGTGCCAGCAGTTATCGGCCGAGCGGTGGCTACACCTTC
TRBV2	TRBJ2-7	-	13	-	CASSQNPGREQYF	TGTGCCAGCAGCCAAAACCCGGGTCGCGAGCAGTACTTC
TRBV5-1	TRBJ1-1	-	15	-	CASSPGRGMNTEAFF	TGCGCCAGCAGCCCGGGGCGGGGGATGAACACTGAAGCTTTCTTT
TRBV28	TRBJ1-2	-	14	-	CASRSTGTSRGYTF	TGTGCCAGCAGATCAACAGGGACCTCGCGGGGCTACACCTTC
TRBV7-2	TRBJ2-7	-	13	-	CASSHQLVYEQYF	TGTGCCAGCAGCCACCAACTAGTCTACGAGCAGTACTTC
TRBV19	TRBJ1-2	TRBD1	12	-	CASTGDRSGYTF	TGTGCCAGTACTGGGGACAGGAGTGGCTACACCTTC
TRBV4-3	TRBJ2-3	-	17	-	CASSQDGSGLARDTQYF	TGCGCCAGCAGCCAAGATGGGTCCGGGCTAGCGCGGGATACGCAGTATTTT
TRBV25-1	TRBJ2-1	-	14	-	CASSEYWQDNEQFF	TGTGCCAGCAGTGAATATTGGCAAGACAATGAGCAGTTCTTC
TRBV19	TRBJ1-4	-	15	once	CASRSDGATNEKLFF	TGTGCCAGTAGAAGCGACGGAGCAACTAATGAAAAACTGTTTTTT